This T cell receptor beta chain was recorded in a study of cytomegalovirus exposure and HLA in healthy donors. Each of the donors was a healthy bone marrow donor. Germline V lookup: CDR1 SNHLY, CDR2 FYNNEI. V lost 2 bases and J 3 bases, leaving 20 bases between the germline ends. The CDR3 runs to 18 residues. This clone occurred a few times. What it binds is unknown. The PCR had 60 Vbeta and 13 Jbeta primers. Some clones are missing from TCRdb's copy, which holds only in-frame ones; the method was immunoSEQ multiplex PCR. Of approximately 150,000 clones listed, around 82% were seen once; the top ten hold about 3.2%. Study results and limitations: Most TCR beta V segments were productive about 90% or about 30% of the time in an earlier analysis. A list of 150 to 200 TCR beta chains associated with cytomegalovirus was given.

The chain has TRBV2 and TRBJ1-5, with TRBD1 as a possible D gene (5 bases). Material for sequencing was PBMCs. The sequence derives from a man younger than 35 in good health and CMV-seropositive. This CDR3 reads CASSERGGWGSYNQPQHF. As DNA, the CDR3 is TGTGCCAGCAGTGAACGGGGGGGATGGGGAAGCTACAATCAGCCCCAGCATTTT.